The 24 T cell receptor beta chains reported below all come from one sample, sequenced in a study of identical twins. TCRdb ran MiXCR on the 5' RACE reads and lists one entry per CDR3 protein. Of 500,000 to 650,000 distinct CDR3 sequences in the sample, less than 9% were seen once. The sample was also linked to a second study, of yellow fever vaccine responses in identical twins.

Sequenced sample: PBMCs. These receptors were taken from a woman younger than 35 in good health.

The table lists this clonotype with many counts. The V gene is TRBV12-3 or TRBV12-4, the J gene TRBJ1-4; no clear D. V dropped 4 bases and J dropped 4 bases, with 10 bases sitting between them. The CDR3 spans 14 residues. The CDR3 DNA reads as TGTGCCAGCAGTTCAGTCAGAATTAATGAAAAACTGTTTTTT. It yields the protein CASSSVRINEKLFF.

This chain connects TRBV7-2 to TRBJ2-3; tentatively, D is TRBD2 (5 bases). Germline CDR1 and CDR2: SGHTA and FQGNSA. The V and J ends lost 2 bases and 5 bases respectively, with 8 bases between them. The CDR3 contains 13 residues. The CDR3 sequence is CASSLFAGDTQYF. The CDR3 DNA is TGTGCCAGCAGCTTATTCGCGGGAGATACGCAGTATTTT.

V and J are TRBV5-1 and TRBJ2-1; D call uncertain. This CDR3 has 14 amino acids. V gave up 0 bases and J gave up 7 bases, with 11 bases separating them. Germline lookup yields CDR1 SGHRS and CDR2 YFSETQ. The CDR3 DNA sequence: TGCGCCAGCAGCTTGGTGGCAGATAGAAATGAGCAGTTCTTC. Protein: CASSLVADRNEQFF.

In its sample, this clonotype was seen a few times. V usage is TRBV7-8 and J usage is TRBJ2-5; 12 bases are a match to TRBD2. Unmatched junction bases numbered 2, after V lost 5 bases and J lost 1 base. This CDR3 contains 15 residues. In germline, CDR1 is SGHVS, CDR2 FQNEAQ. The CDR3 DNA reads as TGTGCCAGCAGCGCGGGACTAGCGGGCCAAGAGACCCAGTACTTC. Amino acids: CASSAGLAGQETQYF.

A few counts support this clonotype. This rearrangement joins TRBV7-3 to TRBJ1-1, with D maybe TRBD1 (6 bases). Germline V gene sequence: CDR1 SGHTA, CDR2 FQGTGA. The CDR3 loop spans 14 amino acids. Trimming took 2 bases from V and 6 from J, leaving 13 bases between them. The CDR3 protein is CASSLGGAGAEAFF. The CDR3 nucleotides are TGTGCCAGCAGCTTAGGGGGGGCCGGGGCTGAAGCTTTCTTT. Full variable domain (remainder filled in from reference TRBV7-3 and TRBJ1-1): GAGVSQTPSNKVTEKGKYVELRCDPISGHTALYWYRQSLGQGPEFLIYFQGTGAADDSGLPNDRFFAVRPEGSVSTLKIQRTERGDSAVYLCASSLGGAGAEAFFGQGTRLTVV.

This clonotype has only a few counts. J is TRBJ2-7 and V is TRBV5-1; 7 bases agree with TRBD2. This CDR3 spans 14 amino acids. After removal of 4 bases from V and 3 bases from J, the junction contained 7 bases not matched to a gene. CDR1 and CDR2 (germline): SGHRS, YFSETQ. This CDR3 reads CASSGAGSIYEQYF. The CDR3 DNA sequence: TGCGCCAGCAGCGGAGCGGGATCAATCTACGAGCAGTACTTC.

The V call is TRBV6-5, the J call TRBJ2-1; 9 bases fit TRBD1. The ends lost 2 bases at V and 6 bases at J; junction bases unmatched: 2. The CDR3 extends over 14 amino acids. Germline lookup yields CDR1 MNHEY and CDR2 SVGAGI. CDR3 residues: CASSYLGQGNEQFF. DNA of the CDR3: TGTGCCAGCAGTTACCTGGGACAGGGCAATGAGCAGTTCTTC.

This clonotype occurred a few times. The rearrangement uses TRBV7-8 and TRBJ2-2, with D possibly TRBD2 on 5 matching bases. The CDR3 contains 12 residues. The germline V and J ends were trimmed by 5 bases and 8 bases, with 9 bases remaining between them. Germline CDR1 and CDR2: SGHVS and FQNEAQ. DNA for the CDR3: TGTGCCAGCAGCCGGGTAGCGGGGGAGCTGTTTTTT. Encoded protein: CASSRVAGELFF.

This clonotype was observed a handful of times. CDR3 residues: CASSLTGPSYEQYF. The CDR3 DNA follows: TGTGCCAGCAGCTTAACGGGACCTTCCTACGAGCAGTACTTC. This chain connects TRBV7-8 to TRBJ2-7, with D perhaps being TRBD1 or TRBD2 (5 bases each). This CDR3 contains 14 residues. The germline CDR1 and CDR2 sequences are SGHVS and FQNEAQ. The V end lost 2 bases, the J end lost 1 base, and 9 bases lay between the germline ends.

The chain links TRBV5-5 to TRBJ2-1; D is uncertain. CDR1 and CDR2 (germline): SGHKS, YYEKEE (reference sequence). V was trimmed by 5 bases and J by 1 base, leaving 19 bases between them. The CDR3 is made up of 17 amino acids. CDR3 in DNA: TGTGCCAGCAGTGCAGTACCCGGAAGAACATCCTACAATGAGCAGTTCTTC. It codes for CASSAVPGRTSYNEQFF.

The chain combines TRBV11-2 with TRBJ1-2; no clear D gene. The V and J ends lost 6 bases and 7 bases respectively, with 18 bases between them. This CDR3 is built from 14 residues. Germline V lookup: CDR1 SGHAT, CDR2 FQNNGV. CDR3 nucleotide sequence: TGTGCCAGCAGTCCGCCGAGATTGCTGCGTGGCTACACCTTC. Its translation is CASSPPRLLRGYTF.

The chain links TRBV20-1 to TRBJ2-1; TRBD2 matches at 12 bases. The CDR3 totals 15 residues. Germline-derived CDR1 and CDR2 are DFQATT and SNEGSKA (reference sequence). V shed 5 bases and J 8 bases; nucleotides not matched to a gene: 10. This CDR3 is CSAATGLAGTDEQFF. The CDR3, as DNA: TGCAGTGCTGCCACGGGACTAGCGGGTACGGATGAGCAGTTCTTC.

The DNA for the CDR3 is TGCAGCGTAGGGGTTGGTGGCGAGCAGTTCTTC. Encoded protein: CSVGVGGEQFF. The genes are TRBV29-1 and TRBJ2-1; a weak D match, TRBD1 (5 bases). Trimming removed 6 bases at V and 10 bases at J, with 13 bases between. Germline CDR1 SQVTM, CDR2 ANQGSEA. The CDR3 is 11 residues long.

This chain uses TRBV2 with TRBJ2-7, with 10 bases fitting TRBD1. The V gene end was trimmed by 7 bases and the J gene end by 6 bases; junction bases not matched to a gene: 9. CDR1 and CDR2 from the germline V gene are SNHLY and FYNNEI. The CDR3 consists of 14 residues. The CDR3 spells CASNRDRGGPEQYF. The CDR3 coding sequence is TGTGCCAGCAATAGGGACAGGGGTGGGCCCGAGCAGTACTTC.

For the CDR3, the DNA is TGTGCCAGCAGCGGACGGGCCCCGGACCCAGATACGCAGTATTTT. Amino acids: CASSGRAPDPDTQYF. V gene TRBV5-6 combines with J gene TRBJ2-3; D unclear. Germline V CDR1 and CDR2: SGHDT, YYEEEE. The CDR3 sequence is 15 residues long. V lost 4 bases, J lost 4 bases, and 16 bases lay in between. The variable domain in full, completed from reference TRBV5-6 and TRBJ2-3, reads DAGVTQSPTHLIKTRGQQVTLRCSPKSGHDTVSWYQQALGQGPQFIFQYYEEEERQRGNFPDRFSGHQFPNYSSELNVNALLLGDSALYLCASSGRAPDPDTQYFGPGTRLTVL.

This clonotype was found a few times. CDR3 DNA: TGTGCCAGCAGACAATCTAGCGGGAGGGCAGATACGCAGTATTTT. This sequence encodes CASRQSSGRADTQYF. This chain joins TRBV11-2 and TRBJ2-3; TRBD2 agrees at 12 bases. CDR3 length: 15 residues. V trimming: 6 bases; J trimming: 4 bases; junction bases outside the gene matches: 5. The germline V gene has CDR1 SGHAT and CDR2 FQNNGV.

This clonotype was detected a few times. The V gene is TRBV12-5, the J gene TRBJ2-1, with D tentatively TRBD1 or TRBD2 (5 bases each). V was shortened by 1 base and J by 6 bases, with 16 bases between the two germline ends. Looked up from germline, CDR1 is LGHNT and CDR2 is FRNRAP. The CDR3 has 16 residues. The DNA of the CDR3 is TGTGCTAGTGGTTTGGAGGGACCTCCCGGCCCCAATGAGCAGTTCTTC. It specifies CASGLEGPPGPNEQFF.

The CDR3 DNA sequence: TGCGCCAGCAGCCAAGATATGGCTAGCGGGACCCTCTACAATGAGCAGTTCTTC. Protein product: CASSQDMASGTLYNEQFF. The chain is built from TRBV4-1 and TRBJ2-1; 9 bases line up with TRBD2. CDR1 is MGHRA and CDR2 is YSYEKL in the germline V gene. J lost 3 bases, V lost 0 bases, and 9 bases had no gene match. The length of the CDR3 is 18 residues.

The chain is built from TRBV5-1 and TRBJ2-1; 10 nucleotides line up with TRBD2. This CDR3 has 18 residues. In germline, CDR1 is SGHRS, CDR2 YFSETQ. V lost 0 bases to trimming and J lost 2 bases; unmatched junction nucleotides: 8. The CDR3 here is CASSLGPGTSGTYNEQFF. In DNA, the CDR3 is TGCGCCAGCAGCTTGGGACCAGGTACTAGCGGGACCTACAATGAGCAGTTCTTC.

This clonotype was seen many times. The chain employs TRBV6-1 and TRBJ2-5; D is undetermined. CDR1 is MNHNS, CDR2 SASEGT, per germline. The CDR3 sequence is 17 residues long. V lost 6 bases and J 4 bases, leaving 24 bases between the germline ends. CDR3 amino acids: CASRRPHGIDTRETQYF. The CDR3 DNA sequence: TGTGCCAGCAGACGACCCCATGGAATCGACACAAGAGAGACCCAGTACTTC.

This clonotype occurred many times. This chain joins TRBV4-1 and TRBJ2-7, with unresolved D. Germline V gives CDR1 MGHRA, CDR2 YSYEKL. V lost 3 bases, J lost 0 bases, and 12 bases lay in between. The CDR3 spans 15 residues. DNA for the CDR3: TGCGCCAGCAGCCACGGCTGGATTTCCTCCTACGAGCAGTACTTC. Its protein is CASSHGWISSYEQYF.

The chain combines TRBV28 with TRBJ1-1; D is perhaps TRBD1 (5 bases). The length of the CDR3 is 10 residues. Per germline, CDR1 MDHEN and CDR2 SYDVKM. CDR3 sequence (DNA): TGTGGGGAAGGGGTCACTGAAGCTTTCTTT. Translating it yields CGEGVTEAFF.

This clonotype appeared many times. The junction departs from germline at one end; a sequencing error may be responsible. This chain connects TRBV15 to TRBJ2-6; possibly TRBD1 for D (6 bases). Germline V gene data show CDR1 as LNHNV and CDR2 as YYDKDF (reference sequence). This CDR3 region has 16 residues. The CDR3, as DNA: TGTGCCACAAGCAGAACCGGACAGTCTGGGGCCAACGTCCTGACTTTC. Encoded protein: CATSRTGQSGANVLTF.

J is TRBJ2-7 and V is TRBV3-1; tentative D call: TRBD1 (6 bases). V gave up 8 bases and J gave up 3 bases, with 20 bases separating them. The CDR3 has 15 amino acids. Germline V gene lookup returns CDR1 LGHDT and CDR2 YNNKEL (reference sequence). CDR3 bases: TGTGCCAGCTCCAAGGGGGACCCTTCGTACTACGAGCAGTACTTC. Translated, it gives CASSKGDPSYYEQYF.